The 23 T cell receptor beta chains given below trace back to one sample, sequenced in a study of identical twins. MiXCR was run by TCRdb on the 5' RACE reads, yielding one entry per CDR3 protein. Among around 480,000 distinct CDR3 sequences listed, 11% to 15% were seen once. Separately, the same data were catalogued under a study of yellow fever vaccine responses in identical twins.

Source material: CD4+ T cells sorted from blood. The receptors derive from a young woman in good health.

The chain employs TRBV7-2 and TRBJ2-5, with D possibly matching TRBD2 (6 bases). This CDR3 has 16 residues. Germline CDR1 SGHTA, CDR2 FQGNSA. V was shortened by 3 bases and J by 5 bases, with 19 bases between the two germline ends. The CDR3 DNA is TGTGCCAGCAGCTTTAGGCTAGCGCCTCCGCCTGAGACCCAGTACTTC. Encoded protein: CASSFRLAPPPETQYF.

This clonotype showed up just a few times. The rearrangement joins TRBV24-1 to TRBJ2-3; D remains unclear. The CDR3 length is 17 residues. V was trimmed by 0 bases and J by 1 base, leaving 13 bases between them. Looked up from germline, CDR1 is KGHDR and CDR2 is SFDVKD. CDR3 bases: TGTGCCACCAGTGATTTGCTCCGGGTCCCGCGCACAGATACGCAGTATTTT. This translates into CATSDLLRVPRTDTQYF.

This clonotype was counted at least ten times. This rearrangement joins TRBV5-6 to TRBJ2-7; D remains ambiguous. The V end was cut by 6 bases, the J end by 0 bases, with 10 bases between. Looked up from germline, CDR1 is SGHDT and CDR2 is YYEEEE. CDR3 length equals 13 residues. The CDR3 spells CASTRDNSYEQYF. CDR3 bases: TGTGCCAGCACCCGAGACAACTCCTACGAGCAGTACTTC.

The V call is TRBV11-3, the J call TRBJ2-1; TRBD2 aligns across 11 bases. J lost 4 bases, V lost 5 bases, and 13 bases had no gene match. CDR1 and CDR2 (germline): SGHNT, YENEEA. The CDR3 has 18 residues. The CDR3 DNA reads as TGTGCCAGCAGCCTCAAATCAACGACTAGCGGGAAGTACAATGAGCAGTTCTTC. Residues: CASSLKSTTSGKYNEQFF.

J is TRBJ2-3 and V is TRBV27, with D possibly being TRBD1 (6 bases). CDR1 is MNHEY, CDR2 SMNVEV, per germline (reference sequence). Trimming took off 3 bases at V and 3 bases at J, with 10 bases between the two ends. The CDR3 loop spans 14 amino acids. The CDR3: CASSFTGTTDTQYF. In DNA, the CDR3 is TGTGCCAGCAGTTTTACAGGGACAACAGATACGCAGTATTTT.

The chain employs TRBV10-3 and TRBJ2-7; possibly TRBD1 or TRBD2 for D (7 bases each). Germline V CDR1 and CDR2: ENHRY, SYGVKD. V was clipped by 6 bases and J by 3 bases, with 21 bases between them. The CDR3 covers 16 residues. This CDR3 is CAIRFSGGGPVYEQYF. The CDR3 coding sequence is TGTGCCATCAGGTTTTCAGGGGGAGGGCCGGTCTACGAGCAGTACTTC.

The rearrangement links TRBV10-1 to TRBJ2-2; a possible D gene is TRBD2 (5 bases). CDR1 and CDR2 from the germline V gene are WNHNN and SYGVQD (reference sequence). The CDR3 is 13 amino acids. V shed 3 bases and J shed 4 bases, with 6 bases lying between them. The CDR3 nucleotides are TGCGCCAGCAGTGAACGGGGCACCGGGGAGCTGTTTTTT. This sequence encodes CASSERGTGELFF.

CDR3 protein: CATTGNPPYNEQFF. CDR3 coding DNA: TGTGCCACCACAGGTAACCCTCCGTACAATGAGCAGTTCTTC. The rearrangement joins TRBV24-1 to TRBJ2-1; D not certain. Germline values: CDR1 KGHDR, CDR2 SFDVKD. This CDR3 region has 14 residues. V was pared by 8 bases and J by 4 bases, with 14 bases between.

The chain uses TRBV4-3 and TRBJ2-1; D might be TRBD1 (5 bases). CDR1 and CDR2 from the germline V gene are LGHNA and YSLEER. This CDR3 region has 14 residues. V was clipped by 1 base and J by 9 bases, with 13 bases between them. CDR3 sequence (DNA): TGCGCCAGCAGCCAAGTAGACAGTCAAGTTGAGCAGTTCTTC. This encodes CASSQVDSQVEQFF.

The sample holds a few counts of this clonotype. This chain connects TRBV7-8 to TRBJ1-2; no reliable D call. The length of the CDR3 is 14 residues. CDR1 is SGHVS and CDR2 is FQNEAQ in the germline V gene. V was shortened by 2 bases and J by 4 bases, with 11 bases between the two germline ends. The CDR3 sequence: CASSLNYEGYGYTF. The CDR3, as DNA: TGTGCCAGCAGCTTAAATTACGAGGGCTATGGCTACACCTTC.

The chain couples TRBV20-1 to TRBJ2-3; D perhaps matches TRBD2 (5 bases). CDR1 DFQATT and CDR2 SNEGSKA come from the germline V gene (reference sequence). V was clipped by 3 bases and J by 1 base, with 11 bases between them. CDR3 length: 14 amino acids. CDR3 residues: CSARAGAGTDTQYF. The CDR3 region has the DNA TGCAGTGCTAGGGCCGGAGCGGGCACAGATACGCAGTATTTT.

This clonotype was observed at least ten times. The V call is TRBV20-1, the J call TRBJ1-4; D possibly corresponds to TRBD1 (5 bases). The CDR3 runs to 12 residues. V lost 3 bases to trimming and J lost 7 bases, with 9 bases between them. Germline V lookup: CDR1 DFQATT, CDR2 SNEGSKA (reference sequence). The CDR3 reads CSASRGIEKLFF. The CDR3 nucleotides read TGCAGTGCTAGTCGGGGGATTGAAAAACTGTTTTTT.

This chain uses TRBV25-1 with TRBJ2-5; perhaps TRBD1 as D (6 bases). Germline CDR1 MGHDK, CDR2 SYGVNS. The V end was cut by 6 bases, the J end by 5 bases, with 13 bases between. The CDR3 runs 13 residues. CDR3 loop: CASREGGVETQYF. CDR3 in DNA: TGTGCCAGCAGGGAAGGGGGTGTCGAGACCCAGTACTTC.

The chain is built from TRBV25-1 and TRBJ2-5; 9 positions match TRBD1. J gave up 2 bases and V 9 bases, and 7 bases lay outside the gene matches. CDR1 and CDR2 (germline): MGHDK, SYGVNS. The CDR3 runs to 14 residues. This chain's CDR3 is CARGDRAKQETQYF. In DNA, the CDR3 is TGTGCCAGAGGGGACAGGGCAAAACAAGAGACCCAGTACTTC.

This chain joins TRBV6-9 and TRBJ2-3; 13 nucleotides align to TRBD2. Germline assignment: CDR1 MNHGY and CDR2 SVAAGI. This CDR3 contains 15 residues. The ends lost 4 bases at V and 9 bases at J; junction bases unmatched: 7. The CDR3 DNA follows: TGTGCCAGCAGTTTGACTAGCGGGAGGTTACGCACGCAGTATTTT. Protein sequence: CASSLTSGRLRTQYF.

This clonotype has a handful of counts. V gene TRBV28 combines with J gene TRBJ2-1; 7 bases fit TRBD2. Germline loops: CDR1 MDHEN, CDR2 SYDVKM. The CDR3 is made up of 14 amino acids. V shed 5 bases and J 3 bases; nucleotides not matched to a gene: 4. The CDR3 reads CASSLADIYNEQFF. The CDR3 nucleotides read TGTGCCAGCAGTCTAGCGGATATCTACAATGAGCAGTTCTTC.

This clonotype was picked up many times. V gene TRBV5-1 combines with J gene TRBJ2-5; TRBD2 is a possible D gene (6 bases). The V gene lost 4 bases and the J gene lost 5 bases, with 6 bases spanning the gap. This CDR3 region has 11 residues. Per germline, CDR1 SGHRS and CDR2 YFSETQ. CDR3 DNA sequence: TGCGCCAGCAGCCGGGAGGAGACCCAGTACTTC. Residues: CASSREETQYF. Complete variable domain (other parts from reference TRBV5-1 and TRBJ2-5): KAGVTQTPRYLIKTRGQQVTLSCSPISGHRSVSWYQQTPGQGLQFLFEYFSETQRNKGNFPGRFSGRQFSNSRSEMNVSTLELGDSALYLCASSREETQYFGPGTRLLVL.

In nucleotides, the CDR3 is TGTGCCAGCAGTTATAACGGACTAGATCACACCGGGGAGCTGTTTTTT. Its protein product is CASSYNGLDHTGELFF. The V gene is TRBV6-5, the J gene TRBJ2-2, with TRBD2 matching over 7 bases. Germline loops: CDR1 MNHEY, CDR2 SVGAGI. The length of the CDR3 is 16 residues. V shed 3 bases and J 3 bases; nucleotides not matched to a gene: 7.

The rearrangement links TRBV7-2 to TRBJ2-2; 11 bases align to TRBD2. Trimming cost V 3 bases and J 8 bases; bases outside gene matches: 8. The germline V gene has CDR1 SGHTA and CDR2 FQGNSA. This CDR3 spans 16 amino acids. This CDR3 reads CASSFHSGGASGELFF. Here the CDR3 DNA reads TGTGCCAGCAGCTTTCATAGCGGGGGGGCCTCTGGGGAGCTGTTTTTT. Looking up the rest from reference TRBV7-2 and TRBJ2-2 gives the full variable domain: GAGVSQSPSNKVTEKGKDVELRCDPISGHTALYWYRQSLGQGLEFLIYFQGNSAPDKSGLPSDRFSAERTGGSVSTLTIQRTQQEDSAVYLCASSFHSGGASGELFFGEGSRLTVL.

This clonotype was counted a few times. The CDR3 DNA reads TGTGCCACATCGTACGGGGTCCAAGAGACCCAGTACTTC. As protein: CATSYGVQETQYF. The rearrangement links TRBV10-3 to TRBJ2-5; possible D gene TRBD2, 5 bases. The CDR3 spans 13 residues. Looked up from germline, CDR1 is ENHRY and CDR2 is SYGVKD. V gave up 10 bases and J gave up 1 base, with 13 bases separating them.

The chain carries TRBV20-1 and TRBJ2-3; 7 bases line up with TRBD2. V was clipped by 5 bases and J by 1 base; unmatched bases: 9. CDR1 and CDR2 (germline): DFQATT, SNEGSKA (reference sequence). The CDR3 consists of 15 residues. CDR3 residues: CSARPVRGGTDTQYF. The DNA for the CDR3 is TGCAGTGCTCGGCCGGTCCGGGGGGGCACAGATACGCAGTATTTT.

The chain has TRBV7-2 and TRBJ2-1; TRBD2 matches at 7 bases. The CDR3 has 16 residues. J was trimmed by 4 bases and V by 3 bases; bases with no gene match: 9. CDR1 is SGHTA, CDR2 FQGNSA, per germline. CDR3 bases: TGTGCCAGCAGCTTGGCGGTGTCTAGCGGATACAATGAGCAGTTCTTC. Encoded protein: CASSLAVSSGYNEQFF.

This clonotype was counted a few times. The chain recombines TRBV6-2 or TRBV6-3 with TRBJ2-3; 12 nucleotides agree with TRBD2. CDR1 and CDR2 from the germline V gene are MNHEY and SVGEGT. V dropped 5 bases and J dropped 8; count of bases not matched to a gene: 5. The CDR3 length is 14 residues. The CDR3 DNA reads TGTGCCAGCAGTCCTAGCGGGAGGGCCGGTACGCAGTATTTT. Encoded protein: CASSPSGRAGTQYF.